The clone carrying this TCR beta chain was detected many times. Ophthalmopathy patients showed a Clinical Activity Score of at least 3, NOSPECS grade of at least 4 and duration under 3 months. Exclusions: uncontrolled infection, other autoimmune disease, pregnancy, lactation. This CDR3 comprises 15 residues. Per the germline V gene, CDR1 is SGDLS and CDR2 is YYNGEE. V was trimmed by 3 bases and J by 4 bases, leaving 16 bases between them. These data belong to a study of T cells in Graves' hyperthyroidism and ophthalmopathy. RNA transcripts were the template for amplifying TCR beta CDR3 regions. TCR CDR3 underwent first-round RT-PCR with the HTBI primer set. TCRdb reprocessed the multiplex PCR reads with MiXCR, giving one entry per CDR3 protein. The repertoire holds fewer than 650,000 distinct CDR3 sequences, with approximately 15% as singletons.

Sequenced material: blood. This chain joins TRBV9 and TRBJ2-5, with D possibly TRBD2 on 6 matching bases. The clonotype was recovered from a woman younger than 30 with Graves' ophthalmopathy. The DNA of the CDR3 is TGTGCCAGCAGCGAGGGCAGGGAGGTAGGAGAGACCCAGTACTTC. This codes for CASSEGREVGETQYF. Variable domain in full (rest from reference TRBV9 and TRBJ2-5): DSGVTQTPKHLITATGQRVTLRCSPRSGDLSVYWYQQSLDQGLQFLIQYYNGEERAKGNILERFSAQQFPDLHSELNLSSLELGDSALYFCASSEGREVGETQYFGPGTRLLVL.